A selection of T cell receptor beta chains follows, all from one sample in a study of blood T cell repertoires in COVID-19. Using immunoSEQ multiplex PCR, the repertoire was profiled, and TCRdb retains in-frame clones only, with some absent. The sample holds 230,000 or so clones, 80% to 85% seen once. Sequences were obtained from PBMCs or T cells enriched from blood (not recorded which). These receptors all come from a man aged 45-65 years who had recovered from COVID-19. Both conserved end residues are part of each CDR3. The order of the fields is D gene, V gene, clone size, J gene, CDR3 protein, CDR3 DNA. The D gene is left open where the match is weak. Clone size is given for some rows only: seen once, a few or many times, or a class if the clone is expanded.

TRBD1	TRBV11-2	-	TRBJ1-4	CASSFTGTANEKLFF	TGTGCCAGCAGCTTTACCGGGACAGCGAATGAAAAACTGTTTTTT
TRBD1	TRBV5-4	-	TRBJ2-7	CASSYDRVYEQYF	TGTGCCAGCAGCTACGACAGGGTCTACGAGCAGTACTTC
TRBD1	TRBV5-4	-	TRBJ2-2	CASSKDREGTGELFF	TGTGCCAGCAGCAAGGACAGGGAAGGCACCGGGGAGCTGTTTTTT
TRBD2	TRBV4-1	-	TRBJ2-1	CASSQGYAGVIYEQFF	TGCGCCAGCAGCCAGGGTTACGCGGGAGTCATTTATGAGCAGTTCTTC
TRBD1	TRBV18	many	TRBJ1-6	CASSPLDRDSPLHF	TGTGCCAGCTCACCACTAGACAGGGATTCACCCCTCCACTTT
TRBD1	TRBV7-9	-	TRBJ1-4	CASSLGQVQQGKLFF	TGTGCCAGCAGCCTCGGACAGGTACAACAAGGAAAACTGTTTTTT
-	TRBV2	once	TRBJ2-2	CASSEIRAGTGELFF	TGTGCCAGCAGTGAGATAAGGGCGGGCACCGGGGAGCTGTTTTTT
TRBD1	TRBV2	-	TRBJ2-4	CASSPGTGAEYF	TGTGCCAGCAGTCCCGGGACAGGAGCGGAGTACTTC
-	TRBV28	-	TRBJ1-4	CASSLTQKDEKLFF	TGTGCCAGCAGTCTGACACAGAAAGATGAAAAACTGTTTTTT
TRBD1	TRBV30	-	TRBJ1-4	CACTVTGANEKLFF	TGTGCCTGTACAGTGACAGGGGCTAATGAAAAACTGTTTTTT
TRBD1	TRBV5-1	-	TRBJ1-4	CASSHGQASNEKLFF	TGCGCCAGCAGCCACGGACAGGCTTCTAATGAAAAACTGTTTTTT
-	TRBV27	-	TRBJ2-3	CASSSSADTQYF	TGTGCCAGCAGCTCGAGTGCAGATACGCAGTATTTT
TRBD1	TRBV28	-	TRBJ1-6	CASNTGGYGSSPLHF	TGTGCCAGCAATACAGGGGGATATGGTAGTTCACCCCTCCACTTT
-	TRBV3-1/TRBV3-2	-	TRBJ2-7	CASSQGSGRYEQYF	TGTGCCAGCAGCCAAGGGTCAGGGAGGTACGAGCAGTACTTC
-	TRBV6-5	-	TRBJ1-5	CASTFGNQPQHF	TGTGCCAGCACCTTCGGGAATCAGCCCCAGCATTTT
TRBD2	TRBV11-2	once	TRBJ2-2	CASSPRTRTNTGELFF	TGTGCCAGCAGCCCCAGGACTAGAACGAACACCGGGGAGCTGTTTTTT
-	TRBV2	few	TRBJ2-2	CARCRDKNTGELFF	TGTGCCAGGTGTCGGGACAAAAACACCGGGGAGCTGTTTTTT
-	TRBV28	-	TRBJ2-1	CASSQGLYNEQFF	TGTGCCAGCAGTCAGGGGTTGTACAATGAGCAGTTCTTC
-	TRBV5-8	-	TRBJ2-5	CASSPGTKVETQYF	TGTGCCAGCAGCCCCGGGACAAAGGTTGAGACCCAGTACTTC
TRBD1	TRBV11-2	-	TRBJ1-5	CASSLSTGGQPQHF	TGTGCCAGCAGCCTCTCGACAGGGGGTCAGCCCCAGCATTTT
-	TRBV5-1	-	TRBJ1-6	CASSGQTNYNSPLHF	TGCGCCAGCAGCGGACAGACTAACTATAATTCACCCCTCCACTTT
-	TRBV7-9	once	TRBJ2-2	CAIPGEGTGELFF	TGTGCTATCCCGGGAGAAGGTACCGGGGAGCTGTTTTTT
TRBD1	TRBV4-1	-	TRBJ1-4	CASSQTGQVGREKLFF	TGCGCCAGCAGCCAGACCGGACAGGTTGGAAGGGAAAAACTGTTTTTT
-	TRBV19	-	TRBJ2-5	CASSTPGTEETQYF	TGTGCCAGTAGTACCCCCGGGACTGAAGAGACCCAGTACTTC
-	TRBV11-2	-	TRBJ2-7	CASSLVQGTSYEQYF	TGTGCCAGCAGCTTAGTTCAGGGTACATCCTACGAGCAGTACTTC
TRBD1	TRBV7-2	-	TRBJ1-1	CASSPGDRRSTEAFF	TGTGCCAGCAGCCCGGGGGACAGGAGATCCACTGAAGCTTTCTTT
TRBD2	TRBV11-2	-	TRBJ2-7	CASSPRTSGSVDYEQYF	TGTGCCAGCAGCCCAAGGACTAGCGGGAGTGTAGACTACGAGCAGTACTTC
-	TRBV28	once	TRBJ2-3	CASGGSTDTQYF	TGTGCCAGCGGCGGGAGCACAGATACGCAGTATTTT
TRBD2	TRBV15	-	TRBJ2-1	CATSRDIGLAGNEQFF	TGTGCCACCAGCAGAGATATCGGGCTAGCGGGAAATGAGCAGTTCTTC
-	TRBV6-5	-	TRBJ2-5	CASTRDFGTQYF	TGTGCCAGTACGCGGGACTTCGGGACCCAGTACTTC
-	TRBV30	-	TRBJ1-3	CAWSLWTAGNTIYF	TGTGCCTGGAGTCTTTGGACAGCTGGAAACACCATATATTTT
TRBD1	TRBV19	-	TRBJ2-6	CASSGTGTGANVLTF	TGTGCCAGTAGCGGGACAGGGACTGGGGCCAACGTCCTGACTTTC
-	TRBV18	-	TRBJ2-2	CASSPAGARTGELFF	TGTGCCAGCTCACCAGCGGGGGCCAGGACCGGGGAGCTGTTTTTT
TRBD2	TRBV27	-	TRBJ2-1	CASSLIKTSGIHNEQFF	TGTGCCAGCAGTTTGATTAAGACTAGCGGGATCCACAATGAGCAGTTCTTC
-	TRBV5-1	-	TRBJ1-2	CASRRENYGYTF	TGCGCCAGCAGGAGGGAAAACTATGGCTACACCTTC
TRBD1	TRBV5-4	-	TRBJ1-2	CASSTGADNYGYTF	TGTGCCAGCAGTACAGGGGCCGATAACTATGGCTACACCTTC
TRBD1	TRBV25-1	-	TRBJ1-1	CASRITGDTEAFF	TGTGCCAGCAGAATCACAGGGGACACTGAAGCTTTCTTT
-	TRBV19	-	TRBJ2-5	CASSPHRVMHQETQYF	TGTGCCAGTAGTCCCCACAGGGTTATGCACCAAGAGACCCAGTACTTC
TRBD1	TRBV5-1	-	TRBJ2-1	CASSSGTGKRGQFF	TGCGCCAGCAGCTCCGGGACAGGGAAGCGCGGGCAGTTCTTC
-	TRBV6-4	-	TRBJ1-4	CASSDPQGWGEKLFF	TGTGCCAGCAGTGACCCACAGGGCTGGGGCGAAAAACTGTTTTTT
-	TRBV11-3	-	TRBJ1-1	CASSLNFQGDTEAFF	TGTGCCAGCAGCTTAAATTTCCAAGGGGACACTGAAGCTTTCTTT
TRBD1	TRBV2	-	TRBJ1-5	CASSWDREKVRSNQPQHF	TGTGCCAGCAGTTGGGACAGGGAAAAGGTGAGGAGCAATCAGCCCCAGCATTTT
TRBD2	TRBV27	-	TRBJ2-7	CASSMYQGTSGRAKYF	TGTGCCAGCAGTATGTACCAGGGGACTAGCGGGAGGGCGAAGTACTTC
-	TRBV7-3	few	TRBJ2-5	CASSPTRLETQYF	TGTGCCAGCAGCCCGACTAGGTTGGAGACCCAGTACTTC
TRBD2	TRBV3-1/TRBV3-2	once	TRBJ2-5	CASSPLAGGETQYF	TGTGCCAGCAGCCCACTAGCGGGAGGTGAGACCCAGTACTTC
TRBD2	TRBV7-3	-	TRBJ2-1	CASSLSHSGAYNEQFF	TGTGCCAGCAGCTTATCTCATAGCGGGGCCTACAATGAGCAGTTCTTC
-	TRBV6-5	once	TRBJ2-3	CASSYFGGSSTDTQYF	TGTGCCAGCAGTTACTTCGGAGGTAGTAGCACAGATACGCAGTATTTT
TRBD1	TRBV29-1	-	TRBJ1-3	CSASGGQRNTIYF	TGCAGCGCCTCCGGGGGACAGAGAAACACCATATATTTT
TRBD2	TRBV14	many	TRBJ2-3	CASSQDPSGRSSTQYF	TGTGCCAGCAGCCAAGATCCTAGCGGGAGGTCAAGTACGCAGTATTTT
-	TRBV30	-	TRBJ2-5	CAWSGGFQETQYF	TGTGCCTGGAGTGGAGGGTTTCAAGAGACCCAGTACTTC
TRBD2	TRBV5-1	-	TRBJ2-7	CASSSFTSGPHYEQYF	TGCGCCAGCAGCTCATTTACTAGCGGTCCCCATTACGAGCAGTACTTC
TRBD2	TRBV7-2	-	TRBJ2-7	CASRPRTSGIYEQYF	TGTGCCAGCAGACCTCGGACTAGCGGCATCTACGAGCAGTACTTC